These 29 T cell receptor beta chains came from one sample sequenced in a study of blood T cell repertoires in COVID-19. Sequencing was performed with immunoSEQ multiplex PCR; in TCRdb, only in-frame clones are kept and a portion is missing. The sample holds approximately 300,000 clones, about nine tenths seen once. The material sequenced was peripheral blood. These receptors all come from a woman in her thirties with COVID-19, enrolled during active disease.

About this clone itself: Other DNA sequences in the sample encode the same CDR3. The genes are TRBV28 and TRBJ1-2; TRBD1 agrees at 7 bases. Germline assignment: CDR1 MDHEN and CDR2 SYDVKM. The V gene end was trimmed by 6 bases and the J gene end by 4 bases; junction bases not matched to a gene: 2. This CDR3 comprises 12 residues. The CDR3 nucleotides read TGTGCCAGCAGCCGGGACAGCTATGGCTACACCTTC. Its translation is CASSRDSYGYTF.

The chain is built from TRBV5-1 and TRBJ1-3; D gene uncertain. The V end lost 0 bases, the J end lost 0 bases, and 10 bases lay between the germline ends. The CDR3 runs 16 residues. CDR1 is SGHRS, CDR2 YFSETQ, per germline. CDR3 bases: TGCGCCAGCAGCTTGGGGGCGACGCACTCTGGAAACACCATATATTTT. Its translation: CASSLGATHSGNTIYF.

CDR3 loop: CASSVSASGRATEQFF. DNA of the CDR3: TGTGCCAGCAGCGTAAGTGCTAGTGGGAGGGCCACTGAGCAGTTCTTC. The chain joins TRBV11-2 to TRBJ2-1; 7 bases align to TRBD2. CDR1 and CDR2 (germline): SGHAT, FQNNGV. Germline trimming cut 5 bases from V and 9 bases from J; bases unmatched to any gene: 16. The length of the CDR3 is 16 residues.

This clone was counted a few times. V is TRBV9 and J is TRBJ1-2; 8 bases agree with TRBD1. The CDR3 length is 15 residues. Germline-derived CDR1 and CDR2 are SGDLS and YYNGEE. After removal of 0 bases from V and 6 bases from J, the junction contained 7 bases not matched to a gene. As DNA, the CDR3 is TGTGCCAGCAGCGTAGCTTCGGGACAGGAAGATGGCTACACCTTC. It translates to CASSVASGQEDGYTF.

The CDR3 here is CASSTGLRSGNTIYF. The CDR3 DNA sequence: TGTGCCAGCAGCACGGGACTCCGGTCTGGAAACACCATATATTTT. The rearrangement uses TRBV9 and TRBJ1-3; perhaps TRBD1 as D (5 bases). Trimming removed 4 bases from V and 1 base from J, with 12 bases in between. This CDR3 has 15 amino acids. Germline CDR1 reads SGDLS; CDR2 reads YYNGEE.

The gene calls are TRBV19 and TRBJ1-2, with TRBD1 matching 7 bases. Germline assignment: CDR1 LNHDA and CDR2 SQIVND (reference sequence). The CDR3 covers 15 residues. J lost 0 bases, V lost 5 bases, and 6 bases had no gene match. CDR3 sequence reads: CASSVNRGSNYGYTF. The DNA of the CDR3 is TGTGCCAGTAGTGTCAACAGGGGTTCTAACTATGGCTACACCTTC.

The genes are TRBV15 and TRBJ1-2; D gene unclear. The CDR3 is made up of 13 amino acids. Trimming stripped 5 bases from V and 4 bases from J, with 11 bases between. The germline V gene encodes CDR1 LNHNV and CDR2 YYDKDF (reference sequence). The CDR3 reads CATSAEVFYGYTF. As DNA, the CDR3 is TGTGCCACCAGCGCGGAGGTTTTCTATGGCTACACCTTC.

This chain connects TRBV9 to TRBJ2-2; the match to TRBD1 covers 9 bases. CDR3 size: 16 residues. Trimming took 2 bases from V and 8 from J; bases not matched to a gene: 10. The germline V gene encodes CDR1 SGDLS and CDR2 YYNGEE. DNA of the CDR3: TGTGCCAGCAGCGTGGCCAGGACAGGGGCGCCGGGGGAGCTGTTTTTT. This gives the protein CASSVARTGAPGELFF.

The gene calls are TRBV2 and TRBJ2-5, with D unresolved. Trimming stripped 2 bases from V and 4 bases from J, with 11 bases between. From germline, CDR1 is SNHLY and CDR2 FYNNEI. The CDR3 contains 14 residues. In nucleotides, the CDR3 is TGTGCCAGCAGTGAAAGAACTCCCCCAGAGACCCAGTACTTC. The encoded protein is CASSERTPPETQYF.

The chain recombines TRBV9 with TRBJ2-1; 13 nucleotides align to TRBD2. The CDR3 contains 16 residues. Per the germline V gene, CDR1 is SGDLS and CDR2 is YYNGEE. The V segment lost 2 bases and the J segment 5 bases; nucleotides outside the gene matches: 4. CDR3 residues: CASSVELAGGDNEQFF. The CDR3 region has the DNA TGTGCCAGCAGCGTGGAACTAGCGGGAGGGGACAATGAGCAGTTCTTC.

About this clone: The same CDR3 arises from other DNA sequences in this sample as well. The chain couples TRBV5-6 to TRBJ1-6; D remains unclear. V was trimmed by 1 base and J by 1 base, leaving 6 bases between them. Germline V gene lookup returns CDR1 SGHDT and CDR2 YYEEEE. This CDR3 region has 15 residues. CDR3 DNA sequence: TGTGCCAGCAGCTTGCGGGGTTCCTATAATTCACCCCTCCACTTT. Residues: CASSLRGSYNSPLHF.

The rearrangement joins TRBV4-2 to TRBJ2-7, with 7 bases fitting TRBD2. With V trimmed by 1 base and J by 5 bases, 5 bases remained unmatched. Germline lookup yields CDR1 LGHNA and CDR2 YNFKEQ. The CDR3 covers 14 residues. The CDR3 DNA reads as TGTGCCAGCAGCCAAGGGAGACTAGCAGACGAGCAGTACTTC. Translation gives CASSQGRLADEQYF.

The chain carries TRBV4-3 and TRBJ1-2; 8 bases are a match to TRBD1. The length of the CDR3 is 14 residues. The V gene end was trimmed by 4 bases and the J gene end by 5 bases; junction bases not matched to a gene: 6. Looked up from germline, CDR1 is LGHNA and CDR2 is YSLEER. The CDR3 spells CASSPGRGRYGYTF. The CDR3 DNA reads TGCGCCAGCAGCCCCGGCAGGGGGCGATATGGCTACACCTTC.

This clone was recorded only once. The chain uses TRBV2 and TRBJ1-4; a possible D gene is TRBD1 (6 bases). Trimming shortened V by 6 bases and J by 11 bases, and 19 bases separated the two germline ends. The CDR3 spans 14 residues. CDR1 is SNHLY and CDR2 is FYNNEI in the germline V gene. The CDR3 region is CASRSRDIGLKLFF. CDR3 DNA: TGTGCCAGCAGATCCAGGGACATAGGGTTGAAACTGTTTTTT. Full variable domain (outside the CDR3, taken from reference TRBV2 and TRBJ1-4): EPEVTQTPSHQVTQMGQEVILRCVPISNHLYFYWYRQILGQKVEFLVSFYNNEISEKSEIFDDQFSVERPDGSNFTLKIRSTKLEDSAMYFCASRSRDIGLKLFFGSGTQLSVL.

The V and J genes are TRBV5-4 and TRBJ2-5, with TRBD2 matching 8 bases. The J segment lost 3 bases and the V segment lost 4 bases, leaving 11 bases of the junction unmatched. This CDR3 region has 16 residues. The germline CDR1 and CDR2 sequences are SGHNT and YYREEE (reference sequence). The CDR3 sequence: CASSLGISGTEETQYF. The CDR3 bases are TGTGCCAGCAGCCTAGGCATTAGCGGGACCGAAGAGACCCAGTACTTC.

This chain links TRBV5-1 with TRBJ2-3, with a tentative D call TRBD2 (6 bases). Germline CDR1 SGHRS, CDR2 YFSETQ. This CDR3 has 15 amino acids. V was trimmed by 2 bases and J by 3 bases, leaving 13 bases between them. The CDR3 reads CASSFITAGTDTQYF. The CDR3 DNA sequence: TGCGCCAGCAGCTTTATTACCGCGGGAACAGATACGCAGTATTTT.

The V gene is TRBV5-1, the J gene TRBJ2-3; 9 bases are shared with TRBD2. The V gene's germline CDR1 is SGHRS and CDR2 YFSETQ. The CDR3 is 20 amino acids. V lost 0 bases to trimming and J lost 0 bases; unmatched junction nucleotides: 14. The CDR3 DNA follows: TGCGCCAGCAGCTTGGGCGGGACTAGCTATCGAGGACGAAGCACAGATACGCAGTATTTT. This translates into CASSLGGTSYRGRSTDTQYF.

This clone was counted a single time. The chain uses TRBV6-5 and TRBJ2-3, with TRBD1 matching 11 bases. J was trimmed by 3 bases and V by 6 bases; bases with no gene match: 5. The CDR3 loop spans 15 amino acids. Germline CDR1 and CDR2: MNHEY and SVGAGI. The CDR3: CASRTGTGGTDTQYF. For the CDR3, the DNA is TGTGCCAGCAGGACCGGGACAGGGGGTACAGATACGCAGTATTTT.

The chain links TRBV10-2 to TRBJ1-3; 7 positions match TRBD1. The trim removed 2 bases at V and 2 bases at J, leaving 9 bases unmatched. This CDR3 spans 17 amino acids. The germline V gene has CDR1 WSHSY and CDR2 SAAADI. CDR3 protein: CASSERQGTRAGNTIYF. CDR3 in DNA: TGCGCCAGCAGTGAGAGACAGGGAACCAGAGCTGGAAACACCATATATTTT.

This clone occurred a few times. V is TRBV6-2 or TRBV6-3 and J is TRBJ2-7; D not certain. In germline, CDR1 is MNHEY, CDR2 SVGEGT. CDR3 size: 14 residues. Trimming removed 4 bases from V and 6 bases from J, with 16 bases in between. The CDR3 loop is CASSSPTDLSEQYF. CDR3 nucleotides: TGTGCCAGCAGTTCCCCGACTGACCTCTCCGAGCAGTACTTC.

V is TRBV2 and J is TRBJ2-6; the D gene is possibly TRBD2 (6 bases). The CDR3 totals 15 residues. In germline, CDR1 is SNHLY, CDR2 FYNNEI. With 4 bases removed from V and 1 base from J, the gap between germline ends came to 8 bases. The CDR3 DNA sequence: TGTGCCAGCAGTGTCCGGGAGTCTGGGGCCAACGTCCTGACTTTC. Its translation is CASSVRESGANVLTF. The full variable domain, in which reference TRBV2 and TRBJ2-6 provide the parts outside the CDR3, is EPEVTQTPSHQVTQMGQEVILRCVPISNHLYFYWYRQILGQKVEFLVSFYNNEISEKSEIFDDQFSVERPDGSNFTLKIRSTKLEDSAMYFCASSVRESGANVLTFGAGSRLTVL.

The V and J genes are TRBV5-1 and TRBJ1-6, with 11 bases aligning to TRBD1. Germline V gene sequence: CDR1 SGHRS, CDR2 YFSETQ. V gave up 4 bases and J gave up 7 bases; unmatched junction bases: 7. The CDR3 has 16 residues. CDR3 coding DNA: TGCGCCAGCAGCCACGGACAGGGGGCGCGAAATTCACCCCTCCACTTT. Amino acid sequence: CASSHGQGARNSPLHF.

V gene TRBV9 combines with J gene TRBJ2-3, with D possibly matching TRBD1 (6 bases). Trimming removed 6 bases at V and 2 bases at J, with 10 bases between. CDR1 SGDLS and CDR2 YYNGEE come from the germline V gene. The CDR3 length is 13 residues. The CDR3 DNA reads TGTGCCAGCACCGCAGGGGACACAGATACGCAGTATTTT. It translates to CASTAGDTDTQYF.

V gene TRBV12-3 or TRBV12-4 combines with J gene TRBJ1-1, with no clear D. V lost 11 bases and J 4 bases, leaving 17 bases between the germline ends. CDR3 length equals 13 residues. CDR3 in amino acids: CAPKASGGTEAFF. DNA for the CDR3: TGTGCCCCTAAGGCATCCGGAGGCACTGAAGCTTTCTTT.

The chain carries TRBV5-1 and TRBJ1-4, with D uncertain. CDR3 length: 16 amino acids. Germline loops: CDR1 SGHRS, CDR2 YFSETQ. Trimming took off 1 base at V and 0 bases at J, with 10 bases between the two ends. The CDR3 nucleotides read TGCGCCAGCAGCTTGTCGACTTCTGCAACTAATGAAAAACTGTTTTTT. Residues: CASSLSTSATNEKLFF.

The CDR3 sequence is CASSPTPGDYGYTF. The CDR3, as DNA: TGTGCCAGTAGTCCCACCCCCGGGGACTATGGCTACACCTTC. The chain joins TRBV19 to TRBJ1-2; D remains ambiguous. The CDR3 sequence is 14 residues long. Looked up from germline, CDR1 is LNHDA and CDR2 is SQIVND (reference sequence). V lost 5 bases and J lost 3, with 13 bases in between.

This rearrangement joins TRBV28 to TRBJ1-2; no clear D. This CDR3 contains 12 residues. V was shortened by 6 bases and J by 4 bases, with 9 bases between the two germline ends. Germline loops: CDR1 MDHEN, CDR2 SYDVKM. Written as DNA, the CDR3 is TGTGCCAGCAGACCTAACAGCTATGGCTACACCTTC. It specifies CASRPNSYGYTF.

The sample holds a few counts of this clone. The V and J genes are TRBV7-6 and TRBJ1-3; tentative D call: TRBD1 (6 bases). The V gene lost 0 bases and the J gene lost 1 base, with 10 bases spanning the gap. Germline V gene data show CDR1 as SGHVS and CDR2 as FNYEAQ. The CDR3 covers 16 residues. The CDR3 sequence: CASSLAGTTSGNTIYF. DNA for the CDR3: TGTGCCAGCAGCTTAGCAGGGACAACTTCTGGAAACACCATATATTTT.

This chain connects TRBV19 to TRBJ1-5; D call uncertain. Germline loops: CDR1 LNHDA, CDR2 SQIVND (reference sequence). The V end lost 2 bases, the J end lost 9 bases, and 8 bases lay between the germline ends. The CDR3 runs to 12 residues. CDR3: CASSIPQAPQHF. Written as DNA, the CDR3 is TGTGCCAGTAGTATACCCCAGGCGCCCCAGCATTTT.